This T cell receptor (beta chain) was documented in a study of cytomegalovirus exposure and HLA in healthy donors. Study-wide findings and caveats: Association of a missense DCLRE1C variant with TCR beta V- and J-gene trimming was reported in a later analysis.

The germline V gene has CDR1 LGHNA and CDR2 YNFKEQ. CDR3 length: 19 amino acids. After removal of 3 bases from V and 4 bases from J, the junction contained 17 bases not matched to a gene. PCR amplification relied on 60 Vbeta primers (plus 13 Jbeta primers). Profiled with immunoSEQ multiplex PCR; TCRdb holds only in-frame clones, not every one. The sample is made up of 180,000 or so clones, and the top ten hold around 0.79% of it. For this clone: Its antigen remains unknown.

The receptor was isolated from a woman under 30 in good health and CMV-seropositive. This rearrangement joins TRBV4-2 to TRBJ2-3; 9 nucleotides align to TRBD2. The sequenced sample consisted of PBMCs. For the CDR3, the DNA is TGTGCCAGCAGCCACGAAACTGAAACTAGCGGGTGGGGGTCAGATACGCAGTATTTT. Protein: CASSHETETSGWGSDTQYF.